This section outlines one T cell receptor beta chain sequence together with its context. The sample originates from a study of monozygotic twins with inflammatory bowel disease. Someone took a 2.5 ml blood sample from each of the donors. TCRdb reprocessed the 5' RACE reads and reports one entry per CDR3 protein, with no DNA. Across about 330,000 distinct CDR3 sequences, the top ten clones capture around 2% of the sample. Sequenced: blood. This clonotype was sampled from a human donor with ulcerative colitis or Crohn's disease, or a healthy co-twin of an affected twin (not recorded which).

The CDR3 here is CASSERLAGTTDTQYF. The V and J genes are TRBV3-1 and TRBJ2-3; TCRdb indicates TRBD2, and absent DNA this call remains unverified. The length of the CDR3 is 16 residues. Per germline, CDR1 LGHDT and CDR2 YNNKEL (reference sequence).